This T cell receptor (beta chain) appears in the sequencing data of a study of molecular identifiers for immune sequencing clone quantification (dated by TCRdb to the late 2010s). Regarding the complete study: For a replicate experiment, RNA from approximately 20,000 or 100,000 naive CD8 T cells was divided into five aliquots, of which four were sequenced. This methods study benchmarked molecular-identifier clustering-based TCR repertoire sequencing (MIDCIRS) and TCR RNA copy counting, using CD8 T cells to do so.

Points the paper makes about the study in general: Naive libraries contained spiked-in Jurkat TCR RNA (roughly 10 copies' worth), which is not part of the donor repertoire. In CMV-specific effector cells, clones with more than 20 RNA copies accounted for over 99% of molecules, whereas in naive cells such clones accounted for under 1%. Roughly 2.8 recovered TCR RNA copies per cell were obtained by modeling, versus roughly 9.7 by digital PCR, implying a capture efficiency of about 30%. Spiked-in Jurkat TCR RNA equivalent to a single cell was reported to be detectable even among more than 900,000 naive CD8 T cells. Without barcode sub-clustering, chimeric consensus sequences inflated TCR diversity; chimeras reached as high as 47%. Identical TCR molecules sharing a barcode could cause highly expanded clone sizes to be underestimated.

Receptor amplification or capture employed PCR. Sequencer: Illumina HiSeq 4000. Bulk TCR libraries were prepared as previously described, using TCR primers listed in Table S5. The Qiagen AllPrep DNA/RNA kit was used to purify total RNA. Before analysis, reads from multiple sequencing runs of one library were combined. The authors processed their data as follows. Reads were retained only if the reads had an exact TCR constant sequence, and the retained reads were trimmed to 150 nt and grouped according to their 12-nt molecular barcodes. Reads in each barcode group were sub-clustered using a 15% Levenshtein threshold, and a quality-weighted consensus sequence was built for each RNA molecule. Non-functional sequences were excluded, and lower-count sequences lying one edit away from another sequence were also excluded. Barcode sub-clusters with fewer than 20% of the maximum read count were removed, based on fitting two negative binomial distributions. TCRdb ran its own pipeline on the public reads, namely fastp trimming at Q25 and MiXCR clone calling, and kept in-frame beta chains. Identical CDR3 protein sequences are pooled into one entry, listed with their most common genes and DNA. These V and J calls are TCRdb output, not the study's own analysis. This sample gives around 480,000 distinct CDR3 sequences in total; around 21% of them show up just once. More than 0.8% of the sample is in the top ten clones.

Libraries of naive CD8 T cells were built from anywhere between about 17,000 and 1,000,000 sorted cells, with 10%, 30% or 50% of the purified RNA used. Naive CD8 T cells were FACS-sorted as CD8+CD4-CCR7+CD45RA+ on a BD FACSAria II into RLT Plus buffer. To test detection sensitivity, Jurkat RNA equal to ten TCR copies was added to samples of about 20,000-1,000,000 naive CD8 T cells. CD8 T cells were enriched using RosetteSep CD8+ T Cell Enrichment Cocktail and Ficoll-Paque, and the enriched cells then underwent ACK red cell lysis. At least ten counts were recorded for this clonotype. No antigen is known for it. Base qualities are not at hand, and no much larger clone is one base apart. Sequences SGHTA (CDR1) and FQGNSA (CDR2) are obtained from the germline V gene. CDR3 length: 14 amino acids, cysteine to phenylalanine. Of the read, only the CDR3 DNA is kept; its 42 bases are in frame from base 1. Trimming at the junction amounts to 5 bases on V and 2 bases on J, and the germline ends lie 9 bases apart.

Specimen: naive CD8+ T cells from blood, with Jurkat cell RNA spiked in. The cell subset or site label on this specimen signifies: FACS-sorted CD8+CD4-CCR7+CD45RA+ naive T cells. The V and J genes are TRBV7-2 and TRBJ1-4; no confident D gene assignment can be made. The sequence came from a human donor in good health. Some libraries in this study had Jurkat cell RNA spiked in. The CDR3 region has the sequence CASSPMFTNEKLFF. The bases read TGTGCCAGCAGCCCGATGTTTACTAATGAAAAACTGTTTTTT.